These 3 T cell receptor beta chains share one sample of origin, sequenced in a study of metastatic and nonmetastatic thyroid tumors. Patients were all untreated before their thyroid surgery. TCRdb used MiXCR to call clones anew from the PCR reads. The sample lists around 26,000 clones, roughly 13% occurring once. The sample comprised blood. Source of these receptors: a female donor with papillary thyroid cancer or a benign thyroid nodule (not recorded which). Some clones in this sample may be carry-over from other donors' samples.

The V gene is TRBV4-1, the J gene TRBJ2-1; the match to TRBD2 covers 11 bases. After removal of 1 base from V and 0 bases from J, the junction contained 8 bases not matched to a gene. Germline V gives CDR1 MGHRA, CDR2 YSYEKL. The CDR3 has 19 amino acids. CDR3 region: CASSQASGGTLGSYNEQFF. In nucleotides, the CDR3 is TGCGCCAGCAGCCAAGCTAGCGGGGGGACCCTCGGCTCCTACAATGAGCAGTTCTTC.

This clone came up many times. The chain combines TRBV10-3 with TRBJ1-1; D unclear. The CDR3 contains 11 residues. CDR1 and CDR2 from the germline V gene are ENHRY and SYGVKD. V was clipped by 7 bases and J by 1 base, with 4 bases between them. The DNA for the CDR3 is TGTGCCATCATGGCGAACACTGAAGCTTTCTTT. As protein: CAIMANTEAFF.

This clone was counted ten times or more. The chain has TRBV7-2 and TRBJ2-3; D tentatively reads TRBD1 or TRBD2 (5 bases each). The length of the CDR3 is 15 residues. V was shortened by 0 bases and J by 2 bases, with 9 bases between the two germline ends. Germline V gene sequence: CDR1 SGHTA, CDR2 FQGNSA. The CDR3: CASSLARDLTDTQYF. The CDR3 DNA follows: TGTGCCAGCAGCTTAGCGAGGGACCTCACAGATACGCAGTATTTT.